Listed here are 15 T cell receptor beta chains from one sample, sequenced in a study of Graves' ophthalmopathy and Graves' hyperthyroidism. Amplifying from RNA transcripts, the study obtained TCR beta CDR3 regions. Second-round multiplex PCR followed a first-round RT-PCR using HTBI primers. TCRdb redid the calling of the multiplex PCR reads with MiXCR, one entry per CDR3 protein. This table has around 400,000 distinct CDR3 sequences, around 21% appearing once. The sample taken for sequencing was peripheral blood. These receptors were taken from a woman between 18 and 30 years old with stable Graves' hyperthyroidism.

The gene calls are TRBV2 and TRBJ2-7; possible D gene TRBD2, 6 bases. The germline CDR1 and CDR2 sequences are SNHLY and FYNNEI. This CDR3 has 13 amino acids. Trimming pared 7 bases from V and 5 bases from J, leaving 15 bases between. The CDR3 sequence is CASTPGLINEQYF. Written as DNA, the CDR3 is TGTGCCAGCACCCCCGGACTAATAAACGAGCAGTACTTC. The full variable domain, completed using reference TRBV2 and TRBJ2-7, is EPEVTQTPSHQVTQMGQEVILRCVPISNHLYFYWYRQILGQKVEFLVSFYNNEISEKSEIFDDQFSVERPDGSNFTLKIRSTKLEDSAMYFCASTPGLINEQYFGPGTRLTVT.

This clonotype appeared many times. The chain has TRBV28 and TRBJ2-5; D is possibly TRBD2 (5 bases). Germline V lookup: CDR1 MDHEN, CDR2 SYDVKM. V was pared by 4 bases and J by 4 bases, with 13 bases between. This CDR3 is 14 amino acids long. CDR3 residues: CASSSPGLGETQYF. DNA of the CDR3: TGTGCCAGCAGTTCTCCTGGACTGGGAGAGACCCAGTACTTC. Full variable domain (missing parts from reference TRBV28 and TRBJ2-5): DVKVTQSSRYLVKRTGEKVFLECVQDMDHENMFWYRQDPGLGLRLIYFSYDVKMKEKGDIPEGYSVSREKKERFSLILESASTNQTSMYLCASSSPGLGETQYFGPGTRLLVL.

This chain links TRBV10-3 with TRBJ2-5; D is unresolved. The CDR3 is 14 residues long. CDR1 and CDR2 from the germline V gene are ENHRY and SYGVKD. Deletions cut 7 bases from V and 0 bases from J, with 12 bases between. CDR3 coding DNA: TGTGCCATCACCCCCGGTGGTGACCAAGAGACCCAGTACTTC. Residues: CAITPGGDQETQYF.

This clonotype was recorded many times. The chain uses TRBV20-1 and TRBJ2-7; 9 nucleotides match TRBD2. Looked up from germline, CDR1 is DFQATT and CDR2 is SNEGSKA (reference sequence). V lost 4 bases, J lost 10 bases, and 11 bases stayed unmatched. This CDR3 is 13 amino acids long. The CDR3 spells CSAKAGGRVVQYF. The CDR3 coding sequence is TGCAGTGCTAAGGCGGGAGGGCGGGTGGTACAGTACTTC.

The J gene is TRBJ1-5, the V gene TRBV6-1, with 8 bases identical to TRBD1. After removal of 6 bases from V and 0 bases from J, the junction contained 10 bases not matched to a gene. The germline gives CDR1 MNHNS, CDR2 SASEGT. The CDR3 is 17 residues long. CDR3 protein: CASRRTGLARSNQPQHF. CDR3 nucleotides: TGTGCCAGCAGGCGGACAGGGCTGGCCCGTAGCAATCAGCCCCAGCATTTT.

This clonotype showed up many times. The genes are TRBV20-1 and TRBJ2-7, with 8 nucleotides matching TRBD2. V dropped 1 base and J dropped 4; count of bases not matched to a gene: 9. The CDR3 consists of 15 residues. CDR1 is DFQATT, CDR2 SNEGSKA, per germline (reference sequence). DNA for the CDR3: TGCAGTGCTAGAGGGGGAACCTCTAGCGGGTACGAGCAGTACTTC. This gives the protein CSARGGTSSGYEQYF.

On this clonotype itself: Relative to the germline gene, one junction end is altered; a read error may explain this. V gene TRBV20-1 combines with J gene TRBJ2-4; D may correspond to TRBD1 or TRBD2 (6 bases each). Per the germline V gene, CDR1 is DFQATT and CDR2 is SNEGSKA (reference sequence). The CDR3 covers 13 residues. Here the CDR3 DNA reads TGCAGTGCTAGCGGGACGGGCGGGGACATTAAGTACTTC. Translation: CSASGTGGDIKYF.

This clonotype has a count of ten or more. V usage is TRBV6-1 and J usage is TRBJ1-1; D call uncertain. Germline loops: CDR1 MNHNS, CDR2 SASEGT. The V end was cut by 4 bases, the J end by 5 bases, with 11 bases between. The CDR3 length is 13 residues. The DNA for the CDR3 is TGTGCCAGCAGTGTATTAGGGAGAACTGAAGCTTTCTTT. It translates to CASSVLGRTEAFF.

As for this clonotype: One end of the junction varies from germline; a read error may be responsible. The chain uses TRBV2 and TRBJ2-2; maybe TRBD2 (5 bases). Per the germline V gene, CDR1 is SNHLY and CDR2 is FYNNEI. The CDR3 sequence is 16 residues long. For the CDR3, the DNA is TGTGCCAGCTCACCAAGGCGGGCGACCAACACCGGGGAGCTGTGTTTT. This encodes CASSPRRATNTGELCF. Full variable domain (missing parts from reference TRBV2 and TRBJ2-2): EPEVTQTPSHQVTQMGQEVILRCVPISNHLYFYWYRQILGQKVEFLVSFYNNEISEKSEIFDDQFSVERPDGSNFTLKIRSTKLEDSAMYFCASSPRRATNTGELCFGEGSRLTVL.

This clonotype was picked up a small number of times. The junction and the germline gene differ at one end; a read error may be behind it. The rearrangement links TRBV7-3 to TRBJ1-2; 8 bases are a match to TRBD1. This CDR3 has 18 amino acids. The germline V gene has CDR1 SGHTA and CDR2 FQGTGA. CDR3 sequence (DNA): TGTGCCAGCAGCTTAATGTCCCCCGGGACAGGCGGCGTAGGAGGCTGCACCTTC. It codes for CASSLMSPGTGGVGGCTF.

This clonotype was seen at least ten times. The chain has TRBV30 and TRBJ1-1; D is unclear. The germline V and J ends were trimmed by 8 bases and 2 bases, with 9 bases remaining between them. CDR3 length: 11 residues. Germline assignment: CDR1 GTSNPN and CDR2 SVGIG (reference sequence). CDR3 DNA: TGTGCCGCCGGAGGTAACACTGAAGCTTTCTTT. This encodes CAAGGNTEAFF.

The sample holds a few counts of this clonotype. The chain carries TRBV5-1 and TRBJ2-2; 7 positions agree with TRBD2. The CDR3 is made up of 16 amino acids. Germline V gives CDR1 SGHRS, CDR2 YFSETQ. Trimming removed 2 bases from V and 3 bases from J; junction bases left unmatched: 7. In DNA, the CDR3 is TGCGCCAGCAGCTTCCGTCGGGGGGACCACACCGGGGAGCTGTTTTTT. Translated, it gives CASSFRRGDHTGELFF. Based on the CDR3 plus reference TRBV5-1 and TRBJ2-2, the full variable domain is KAGVTQTPRYLIKTRGQQVTLSCSPISGHRSVSWYQQTPGQGLQFLFEYFSETQRNKGNFPGRFSGRQFSNSRSEMNVSTLELGDSALYLCASSFRRGDHTGELFFGEGSRLTVL.

There are many counts of this clonotype. The chain combines TRBV6-1 with TRBJ2-2, with D possibly being TRBD2 (6 bases). The germline CDR1 and CDR2 sequences are MNHNS and SASEGT. The CDR3 totals 14 residues. Deletions cut 6 bases from V and 3 bases from J, with 11 bases between. CDR3 amino acids: CASREGMYTGELFF. The CDR3 DNA follows: TGTGCCAGCAGGGAGGGGATGTACACCGGGGAGCTGTTTTTT.

Many counts were recorded for this clonotype. The chain recombines TRBV24-1 with TRBJ2-7; D ambiguous. This CDR3 comprises 16 residues. Germline values: CDR1 KGHDR, CDR2 SFDVKD. V was pared by 4 bases and J by 2 bases, with 17 bases between. The CDR3 DNA is TGTGCCACCAGTGACCTTCACAGCAAGTTTACCTACGAGCAGTACTTC. Translated: CATSDLHSKFTYEQYF.

The chain joins TRBV27 to TRBJ1-5, with D uncertain. The CDR3 totals 15 residues. The germline V and J ends were trimmed by 3 bases and 5 bases, with 14 bases remaining between them. Looked up from germline, CDR1 is MNHEY and CDR2 is SMNVEV (reference sequence). The DNA of the CDR3 is TGTGCCAGCAGTTTCTACACCTTGGAGGATCAGCCCCAGCATTTT. Translating gives CASSFYTLEDQPQHF.